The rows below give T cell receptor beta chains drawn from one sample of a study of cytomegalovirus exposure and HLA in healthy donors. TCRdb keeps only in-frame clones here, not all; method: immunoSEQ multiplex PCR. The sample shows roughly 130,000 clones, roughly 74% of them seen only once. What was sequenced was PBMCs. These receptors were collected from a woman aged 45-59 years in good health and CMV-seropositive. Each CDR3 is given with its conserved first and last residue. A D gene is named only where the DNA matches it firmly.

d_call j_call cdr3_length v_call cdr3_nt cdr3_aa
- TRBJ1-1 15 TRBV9 TGTGCCAGCAGCGTCGGAGCGGGGGGTCCCACTGAAGCTTTCTTT CASSVGAGGPTEAFF
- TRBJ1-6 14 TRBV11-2 TGTGCCAGCAGACAGTTACAAGGTAGTTCACCCCTCCACTTT CASRQLQGSSPLHF
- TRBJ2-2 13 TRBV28 TGTGCCAGCACTCCCCTCGACACCGGGGAGCTGTTTTTT CASTPLDTGELFF
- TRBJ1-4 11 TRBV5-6 TGTGCCAGCAGTACCGGAGGAACACTGTTTTTT CASSTGGTLFF
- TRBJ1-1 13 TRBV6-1 TGTGCCAGCAGAGTTTACCGGGACACTGAAGCTTTCTTT CASRVYRDTEAFF
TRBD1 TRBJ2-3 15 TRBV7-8 TGTGCCAGCAGCCTCGACAGGGTAGACACAGATACGCAGTATTTT CASSLDRVDTDTQYF
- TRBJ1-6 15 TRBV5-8 TGTGCCAGCACCGCCGGCAGGGTCTATAATTCACCCCTCCACTTT CASTAGRVYNSPLHF
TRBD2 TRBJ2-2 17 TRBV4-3 TGCGCCAGCAGCCAAGATATGCGGGGGGGCCGACCCGGGGAGCTGTTTTTT CASSQDMRGGRPGELFF
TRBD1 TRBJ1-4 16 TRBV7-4 TGTGCCACCTATTGCGGGACAGACGCAACTAATGAAAAACTGTTTTTT CATYCGTDATNEKLFF
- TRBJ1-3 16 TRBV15 TGTGCCACCAGCAGAGATCCCCGGGGTGCTGGAAACACCATATATTTT CATSRDPRGAGNTIYF